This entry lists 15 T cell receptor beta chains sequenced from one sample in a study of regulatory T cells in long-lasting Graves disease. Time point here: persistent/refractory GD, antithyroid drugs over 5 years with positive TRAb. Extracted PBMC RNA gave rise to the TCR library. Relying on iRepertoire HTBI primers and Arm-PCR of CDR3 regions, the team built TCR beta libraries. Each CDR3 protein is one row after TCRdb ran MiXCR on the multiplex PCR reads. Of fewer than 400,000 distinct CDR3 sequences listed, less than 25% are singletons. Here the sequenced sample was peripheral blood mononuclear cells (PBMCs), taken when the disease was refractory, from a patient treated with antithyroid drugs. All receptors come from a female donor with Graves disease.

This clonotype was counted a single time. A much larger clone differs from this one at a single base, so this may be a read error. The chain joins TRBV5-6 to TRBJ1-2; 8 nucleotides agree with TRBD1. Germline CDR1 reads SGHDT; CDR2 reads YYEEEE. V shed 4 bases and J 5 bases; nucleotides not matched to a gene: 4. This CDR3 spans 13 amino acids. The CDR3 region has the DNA TGTGCCAGCAGCCCGACAGGGGAGTATGGCTACACCTTC. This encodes CASSPTGEYGYTF.

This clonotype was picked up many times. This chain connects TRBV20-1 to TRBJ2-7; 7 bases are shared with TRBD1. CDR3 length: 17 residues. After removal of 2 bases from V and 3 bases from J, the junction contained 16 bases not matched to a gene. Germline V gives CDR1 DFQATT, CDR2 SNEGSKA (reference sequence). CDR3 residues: CSARPYPRTGTDYEQYF. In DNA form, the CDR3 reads TGCAGTGCTAGACCCTACCCTAGGACAGGCACCGACTACGAGCAGTACTTC.

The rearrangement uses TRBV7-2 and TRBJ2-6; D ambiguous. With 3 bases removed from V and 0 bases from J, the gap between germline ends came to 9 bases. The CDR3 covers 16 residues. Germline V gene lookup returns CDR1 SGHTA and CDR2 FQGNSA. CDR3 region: CASSFGLNSGANVLTF. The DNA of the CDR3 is TGTGCCAGCAGCTTTGGGCTGAACTCTGGGGCCAACGTCCTGACTTTC.

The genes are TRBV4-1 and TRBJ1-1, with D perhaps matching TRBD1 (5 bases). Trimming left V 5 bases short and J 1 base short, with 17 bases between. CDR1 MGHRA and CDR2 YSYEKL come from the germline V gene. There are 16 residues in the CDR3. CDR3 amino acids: CASSSLGGDPNTEAFF. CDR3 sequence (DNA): TGCGCCAGCAGCTCGCTCGGAGGGGACCCGAACACTGAAGCTTTCTTT.

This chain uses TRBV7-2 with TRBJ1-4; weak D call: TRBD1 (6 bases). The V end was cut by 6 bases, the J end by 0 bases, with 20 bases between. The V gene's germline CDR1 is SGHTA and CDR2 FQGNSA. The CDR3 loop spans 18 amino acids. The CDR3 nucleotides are TGTGCCAGCAGGGGATCGAGGGGGGCCCGAGCAACTAATGAAAAACTGTTTTTT. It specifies CASRGSRGARATNEKLFF.

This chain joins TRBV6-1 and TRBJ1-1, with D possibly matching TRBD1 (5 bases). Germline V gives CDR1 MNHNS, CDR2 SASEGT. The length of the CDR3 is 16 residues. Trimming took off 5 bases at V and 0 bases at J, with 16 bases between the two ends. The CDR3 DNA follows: TGTGCCAGCAGTACCGATTCCGGGACTGTGAACACTGAAGCTTTCTTT. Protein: CASSTDSGTVNTEAFF.

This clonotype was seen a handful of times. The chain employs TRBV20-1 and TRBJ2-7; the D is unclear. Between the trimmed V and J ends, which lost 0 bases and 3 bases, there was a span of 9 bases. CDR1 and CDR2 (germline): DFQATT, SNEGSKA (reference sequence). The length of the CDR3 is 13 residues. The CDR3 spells CSAREASLYEQYF. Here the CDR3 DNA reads TGCAGTGCTAGAGAGGCCAGCCTCTACGAGCAGTACTTC.

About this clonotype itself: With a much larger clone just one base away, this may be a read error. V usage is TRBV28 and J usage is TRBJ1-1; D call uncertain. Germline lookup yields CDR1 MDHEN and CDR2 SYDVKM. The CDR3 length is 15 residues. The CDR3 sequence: CTSSLYTELNTEAFF. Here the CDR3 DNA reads TGTACCAGCAGTTTATATACGGAATTGAACACTGAAGCTTTCTTT.

The CDR3 is CASSLGGATNYGYTF. CDR3 nucleotides: TGTGCCAGCAGCCTCGGAGGGGCGACGAACTATGGCTACACCTTC. The chain is built from TRBV7-2 and TRBJ1-2; possible D gene TRBD1, 5 bases. The CDR3 loop spans 15 amino acids. CDR1 SGHTA and CDR2 FQGNSA come from the germline V gene. Trimming stripped 5 bases from V and 2 bases from J, with 15 bases between.

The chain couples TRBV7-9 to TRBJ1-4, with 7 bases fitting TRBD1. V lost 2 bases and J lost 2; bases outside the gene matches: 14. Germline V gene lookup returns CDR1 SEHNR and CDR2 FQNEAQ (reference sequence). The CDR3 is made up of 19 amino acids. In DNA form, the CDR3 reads TGTGCCAGCAGCTTATGGCGGGGGACAGCAGAGACCACTAATGAAAAACTGTTTTTT. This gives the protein CASSLWRGTAETTNEKLFF.

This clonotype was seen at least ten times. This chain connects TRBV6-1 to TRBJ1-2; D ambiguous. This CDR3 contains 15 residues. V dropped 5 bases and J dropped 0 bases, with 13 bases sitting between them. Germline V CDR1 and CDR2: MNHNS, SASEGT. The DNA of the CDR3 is TGTGCCAGCAGTCCCTCGGGATTAGCTAACTATGGCTACACCTTC. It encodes CASSPSGLANYGYTF.

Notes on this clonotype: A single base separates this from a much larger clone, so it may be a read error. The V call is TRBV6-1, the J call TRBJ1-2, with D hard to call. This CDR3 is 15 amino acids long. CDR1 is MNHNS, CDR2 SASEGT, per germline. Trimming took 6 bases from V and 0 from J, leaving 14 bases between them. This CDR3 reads CASRSPSGTNYGYTF. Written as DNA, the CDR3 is TGTGCCAGCAGAAGCCCATCGGGGACTAACTATGGCTACACCTTC.

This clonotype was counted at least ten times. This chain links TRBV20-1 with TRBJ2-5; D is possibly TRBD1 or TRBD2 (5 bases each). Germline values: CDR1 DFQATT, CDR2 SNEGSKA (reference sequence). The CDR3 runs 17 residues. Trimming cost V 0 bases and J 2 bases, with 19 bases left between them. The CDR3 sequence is CSAREGTQKFKQETQYF. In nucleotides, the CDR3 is TGCAGTGCTAGAGAGGGGACCCAGAAGTTTAAACAAGAGACCCAGTACTTC.

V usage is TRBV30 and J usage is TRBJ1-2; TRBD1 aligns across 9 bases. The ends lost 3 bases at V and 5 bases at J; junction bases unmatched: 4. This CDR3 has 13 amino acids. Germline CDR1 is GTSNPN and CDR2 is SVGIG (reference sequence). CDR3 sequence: CAWSPGQGYGYTF. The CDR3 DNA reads TGTGCCTGGAGCCCAGGACAGGGGTATGGCTACACCTTC.

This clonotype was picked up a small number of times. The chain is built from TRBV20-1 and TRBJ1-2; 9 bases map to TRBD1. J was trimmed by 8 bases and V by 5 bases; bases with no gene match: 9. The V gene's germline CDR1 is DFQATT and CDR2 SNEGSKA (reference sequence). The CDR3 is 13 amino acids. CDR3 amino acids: CSAPPGTGWGYTF. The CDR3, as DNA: TGCAGTGCTCCCCCAGGGACAGGGTGGGGCTACACCTTC.